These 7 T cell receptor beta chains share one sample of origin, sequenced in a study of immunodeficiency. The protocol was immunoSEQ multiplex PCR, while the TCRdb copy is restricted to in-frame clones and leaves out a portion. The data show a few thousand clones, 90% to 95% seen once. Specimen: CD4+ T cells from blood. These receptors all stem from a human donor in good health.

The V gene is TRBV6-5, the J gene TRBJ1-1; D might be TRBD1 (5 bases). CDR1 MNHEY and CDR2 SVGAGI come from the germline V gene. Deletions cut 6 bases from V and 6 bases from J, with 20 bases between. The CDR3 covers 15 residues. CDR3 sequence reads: CASSRLGREIAEAFF. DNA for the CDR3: TGTGCCAGCAGCCGACTGGGGCGGGAGATCGCTGAAGCTTTCTTT.

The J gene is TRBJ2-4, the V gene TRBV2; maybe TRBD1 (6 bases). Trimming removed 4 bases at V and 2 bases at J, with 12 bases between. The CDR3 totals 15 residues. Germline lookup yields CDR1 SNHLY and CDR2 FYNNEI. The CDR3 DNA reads TGTGCCAGCAGTGTTTGGGACACAACCAAAAACATTCAGTACTTC. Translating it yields CASSVWDTTKNIQYF.

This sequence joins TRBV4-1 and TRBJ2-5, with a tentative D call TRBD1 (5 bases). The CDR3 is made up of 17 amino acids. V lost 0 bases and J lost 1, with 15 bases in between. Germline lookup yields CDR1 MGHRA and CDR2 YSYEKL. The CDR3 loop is CASSQEARARAQETQYF. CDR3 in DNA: TGCGCCAGCAGCCAAGAAGCTCGGGCCAGGGCCCAAGAGACCCAGTACTTC.

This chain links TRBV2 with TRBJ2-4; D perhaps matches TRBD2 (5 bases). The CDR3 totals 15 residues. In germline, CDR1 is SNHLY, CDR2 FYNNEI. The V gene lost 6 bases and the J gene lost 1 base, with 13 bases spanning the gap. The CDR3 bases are TGTGCCAGCAGCCCCGGAGGCGCGGCCAAAAACATTCAGTACTTC. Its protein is CASSPGGAAKNIQYF. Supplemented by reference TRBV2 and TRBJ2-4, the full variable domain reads EPEVTQTPSHQVTQMGQEVILRCVPISNHLYFYWYRQILGQKVEFLVSFYNNEISEKSEIFDDQFSVERPDGSNFTLKIRSTKLEDSAMYFCASSPGGAAKNIQYFGAGTRLSVL.

CDR3 sequence reads: CASSLGPDYNSPLHF. In nucleotides, the CDR3 is TGTGCCAGCAGCTTAGGTCCAGACTATAATTCACCCCTCCACTTT. The chain uses TRBV11-3 and TRBJ1-6; no firm D call. The CDR3 sequence is 15 residues long. Trimming took off 1 base at V and 3 bases at J, with 7 bases between the two ends. The germline V gene encodes CDR1 SGHNT and CDR2 YENEEA.

CDR3 sequence: CASSVGGGREKLFF. For the CDR3, the DNA is TGTGCCAGCAGCGTCGGGGGGGGGAGAGAAAAACTGTTTTTT. The rearrangement uses TRBV5-4 and TRBJ1-4; a possible D gene is TRBD1 (5 bases). Trimming took 4 bases from V and 8 from J, leaving 15 bases between them. Germline V gene lookup returns CDR1 SGHNT and CDR2 YYREEE (reference sequence). The CDR3 has 14 residues.

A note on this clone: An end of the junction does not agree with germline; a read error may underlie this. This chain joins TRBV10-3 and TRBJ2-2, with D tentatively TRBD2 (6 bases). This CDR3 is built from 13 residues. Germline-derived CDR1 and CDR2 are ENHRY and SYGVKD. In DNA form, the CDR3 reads TGTGCCATCAGTGGGCTGGGCACCGGGGGGCTGTTTTTT. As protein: CAISGLGTGGLFF.